Shown below are 10 T cell receptor beta chains from a single sample sequenced in a study of T cell responses to AZD1222 COVID-19 vaccine. Using immunoSEQ multiplex PCR, the repertoire was profiled, and TCRdb retains in-frame clones only, with some absent. The data show 150,000 or so clones, about 90% seen once. The sample in question was peripheral blood, obtained on day 0 of AZD1222 vaccination. Receptors were obtained from an adult in good health.

This clone was found once. The chain employs TRBV6-5 and TRBJ2-5; D tentatively reads TRBD1 or TRBD2 (6 bases each). Germline CDR1 reads MNHEY; CDR2 reads SVGAGI. This CDR3 comprises 14 residues. Between the trimmed V and J ends, which lost 6 bases and 5 bases, there was a span of 16 bases. As DNA, the CDR3 is TGTGCCAGCAGATACCTAGGGGGGCGCGAGACCCAGTACTTC. It codes for CASRYLGGRETQYF.

This chain uses TRBV6-5 with TRBJ2-1, with 7 bases matching TRBD1. Germline loops: CDR1 MNHEY, CDR2 SVGAGI. The CDR3 has 15 residues. Unmatched junction bases numbered 5, after V lost 6 bases and J lost 0 bases. Here the CDR3 DNA reads TGTGCCAGCAGAGACAGGGTAAGCTCCTACAATGAGCAGTTCTTC. It is translated as CASRDRVSSYNEQFF.

The chain links TRBV2 to TRBJ2-7; D remains ambiguous. Germline V gives CDR1 SNHLY, CDR2 FYNNEI. V lost 8 bases to trimming and J lost 6 bases, with 8 bases between them. The CDR3 spans 10 residues. CDR3 DNA sequence: TGTGCCAGCTTCTGGGGCGAGCAGTACTTC. Translated: CASFWGEQYF. Looking up the rest from reference TRBV2 and TRBJ2-7 gives the full variable domain: EPEVTQTPSHQVTQMGQEVILRCVPISNHLYFYWYRQILGQKVEFLVSFYNNEISEKSEIFDDQFSVERPDGSNFTLKIRSTKLEDSAMYFCASFWGEQYFGPGTRLTVT.

V is TRBV28 and J is TRBJ2-5; 13 positions agree with TRBD2. Looked up from germline, CDR1 is MDHEN and CDR2 is SYDVKM. The CDR3 length is 18 residues. The V segment lost 5 bases and the J segment 2 bases; nucleotides outside the gene matches: 11. The CDR3 here is CASSPIPGLAGYQETQYF. The CDR3 DNA is TGTGCCAGCAGTCCTATCCCGGGACTAGCGGGGTATCAAGAGACCCAGTACTTC.

This clone was seen a single time. The rearrangement uses TRBV10-3 and TRBJ1-3, with D unclear. The germline V gene has CDR1 ENHRY and CDR2 SYGVKD. This CDR3 spans 16 amino acids. Trimming pared 0 bases from V and 0 bases from J, leaving 9 bases between. The CDR3 DNA follows: TGTGCCATCAGTGAGTCAATGGGCCTCTCTGGAAACACCATATATTTT. Its translation is CAISESMGLSGNTIYF.

For this clone: This specimen includes other DNA sequences encoding the same CDR3. The chain uses TRBV2 and TRBJ1-2; tentatively, D is TRBD1 (6 bases). V was cut by 4 bases and J by 1 base, with 10 bases left in between. Germline V gene lookup returns CDR1 SNHLY and CDR2 FYNNEI. This CDR3 has 14 amino acids. CDR3 protein: CASSGGRGNYGYTF. CDR3 DNA: TGTGCCAGCAGTGGGGGGCGCGGTAACTATGGCTACACCTTC.

V gene TRBV5-6 combines with J gene TRBJ1-6; D ambiguous. Between the trimmed V and J ends, which lost 1 base and 2 bases, there was a span of 13 bases. CDR3 length equals 17 residues. The V gene's germline CDR1 is SGHDT and CDR2 YYEEEE. The CDR3 bases are TGTGCCAGCAGCTTGTCCTGGTCAGATCCCTATAATTCACCCCTCCACTTT. This sequence encodes CASSLSWSDPYNSPLHF.

The chain recombines TRBV2 with TRBJ2-1; D call uncertain. CDR1 is SNHLY and CDR2 is FYNNEI in the germline V gene. The CDR3 consists of 15 residues. V was cut by 2 bases and J by 1 base, with 9 bases left in between. The CDR3, as DNA: TGTGCCAGCAGTGAATTTCTGGGGTCCTACAATGAGCAGTTCTTC. Encoded protein: CASSEFLGSYNEQFF.

The chain joins TRBV5-1 to TRBJ1-2; 7 bases map to TRBD1. CDR3 length: 17 amino acids. V gave up 9 bases and J gave up 2 bases; unmatched junction bases: 19. Germline CDR1 and CDR2: SGHRS and YFSETQ. CDR3 DNA: TGCGCCACCTTCTCTCTCACAGGGGAGGTTCCCAACTATGGCTACACCTTC. Its protein product is CATFSLTGEVPNYGYTF. The full variable domain, its missing parts supplied by reference TRBV5-1 and TRBJ1-2, is KAGVTQTPRYLIKTRGQQVTLSCSPISGHRSVSWYQQTPGQGLQFLFEYFSETQRNKGNFPGRFSGRQFSNSRSEMNVSTLELGDSALYLCATFSLTGEVPNYGYTFGSGTRLTVV.

This sequence joins TRBV28 and TRBJ1-2; D remains unclear. Germline loops: CDR1 MDHEN, CDR2 SYDVKM. Trimming stripped 6 bases from V and 1 base from J, with 12 bases between. The CDR3 is made up of 14 amino acids. CDR3 protein: CASRRPAGNYGYTF. The CDR3 coding sequence is TGTGCCAGCAGACGACCGGCCGGTAACTATGGCTACACCTTC.